This entry describes one T cell receptor (beta chain). These data originate in a study of Ad26.COV2.S vaccination and SARS-CoV-2 variants. Libraries were prepared by immunoSEQ multiplex PCR; TCRdb keeps only in-frame clonotypes and omits some of them. The sample holds about 380,000 clones; 83% are singletons and the top ten take about 8%. The CDR3 covers 15 residues. Germline-derived CDR1 and CDR2 are SEHNR and FQNEAQ (reference sequence). V lost 1 base and J lost 5, with 12 bases in between. As to treatment: approximately 18 received Ad26.COV2.S at low or high dose, single or two shots; about 5 received placebo; per-sample allocation not given. Repertoires come from day 63 after the first vaccine or placebo injection.

V and J are TRBV7-9 and TRBJ2-1; possibly TRBD2 for D (7 bases). The origin of this receptor is a person aged 18-65 years who received the Ad26.COV2.S COVID-19 vaccine or a placebo. Here the sequenced sample was peripheral blood, taken in a trial of Ad26.COV2.S vaccine versus placebo. CDR3 coding DNA: TGTGCCAGCAGCTTAGGCGGAGGGGGGGACAATGAGCAGTTCTTC. Translated, it gives CASSLGGGGDNEQFF.